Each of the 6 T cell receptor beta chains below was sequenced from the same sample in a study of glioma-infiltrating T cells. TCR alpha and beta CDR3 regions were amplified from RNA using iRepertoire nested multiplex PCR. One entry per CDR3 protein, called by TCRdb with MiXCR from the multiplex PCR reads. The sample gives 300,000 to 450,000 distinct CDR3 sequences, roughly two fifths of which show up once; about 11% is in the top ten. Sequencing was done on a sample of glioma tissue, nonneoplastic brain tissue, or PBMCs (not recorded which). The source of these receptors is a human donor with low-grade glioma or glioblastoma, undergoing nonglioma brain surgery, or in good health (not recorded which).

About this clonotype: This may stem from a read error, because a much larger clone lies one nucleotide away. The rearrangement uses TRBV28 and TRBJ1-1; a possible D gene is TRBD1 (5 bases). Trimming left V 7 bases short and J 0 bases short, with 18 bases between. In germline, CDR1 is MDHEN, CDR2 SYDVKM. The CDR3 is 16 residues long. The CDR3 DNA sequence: TGTGCCAGCAAATACAACCGAGGGGTGATGAACACTGAAGCTTTCTTT. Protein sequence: CASKYNRGVMNTEAFF.

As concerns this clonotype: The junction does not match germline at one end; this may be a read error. CDR3 region: CATADRGNYGYIF. The CDR3 DNA reads TGTGCCACCGCGGACAGGGGGAACTATGGCTACATCTTC. This chain links TRBV2 with TRBJ1-2; 10 nucleotides line up with TRBD1. CDR3 length: 13 amino acids. In germline, CDR1 is SNHLY, CDR2 FYNNEI.

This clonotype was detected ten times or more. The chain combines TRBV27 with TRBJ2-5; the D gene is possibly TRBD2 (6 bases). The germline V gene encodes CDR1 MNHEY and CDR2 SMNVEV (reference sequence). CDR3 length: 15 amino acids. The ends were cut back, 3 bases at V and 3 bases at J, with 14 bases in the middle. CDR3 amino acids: CASSFGGSQKETQYF. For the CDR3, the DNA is TGTGCCAGCAGTTTCGGGGGAAGTCAGAAAGAGACCCAGTACTTC.

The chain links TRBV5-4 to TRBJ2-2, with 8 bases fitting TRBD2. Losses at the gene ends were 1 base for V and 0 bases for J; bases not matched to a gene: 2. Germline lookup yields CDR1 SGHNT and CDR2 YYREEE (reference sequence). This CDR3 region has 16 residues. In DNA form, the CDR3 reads TGTGCCAGCAGCTTGAGAGCGGGAGCGAACACCGGGGAGCTGTTTTTT. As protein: CASSLRAGANTGELFF.

The CDR3 spells CAIGQGARTGANVLTF. As DNA, the CDR3 is TGTGCCATTGGACAGGGGGCTCGGACTGGGGCCAACGTCCTGACTTTC. The genes are TRBV24-1 and TRBJ2-6; TRBD1 matches 11 bases. The CDR3 runs 16 residues. The V gene's germline CDR1 is KGHDR and CDR2 SFDVKD. Trimming removed 11 bases from V and 2 bases from J; junction bases left unmatched: 7.

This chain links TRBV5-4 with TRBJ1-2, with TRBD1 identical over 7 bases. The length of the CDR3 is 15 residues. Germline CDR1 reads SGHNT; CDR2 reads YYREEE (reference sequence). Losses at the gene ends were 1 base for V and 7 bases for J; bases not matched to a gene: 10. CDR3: CASSLMVGRDSGYTF. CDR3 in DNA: TGTGCCAGCAGCTTGATGGTGGGCAGGGACAGTGGCTACACCTTC. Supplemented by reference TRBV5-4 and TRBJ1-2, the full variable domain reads ETGVTQSPTHLIKTRGQQVTLRCSSQSGHNTVSWYQQALGQGPQFIFQYYREEENGRGNFPPRFSGLQFPNYSSELNVNALELDDSALYLCASSLMVGRDSGYTFGSGTRLTVV.